This T cell receptor beta chain stems from a study of T cell responses to AZD1222 COVID-19 vaccine. This clone was observed a few times. Its antigen is not known. The V gene lost 1 base and the J gene lost 0 bases, with 6 bases spanning the gap. From germline, CDR1 is SEHNR and CDR2 FQNEAQ (reference sequence). The CDR3 sequence is 14 residues long. Some clones are missing from TCRdb's copy, which holds only in-frame ones; the method was immunoSEQ multiplex PCR. The sample lists about 120,000 clones, around 93% occurring once. Points from the study as a whole: A mostly white British donor set with more females was recruited, and clonal diversity was possibly underestimated. It was only after the peak T cell response that any repertoires were sampled.

V gene TRBV7-9 combines with J gene TRBJ1-1; D not certain. The sequence was obtained from an adult in good health. Sample: peripheral blood, taken on day 0 of AZD1222 vaccination. CDR3 nucleotides: TGTGCCAGCAGCTTAGGGGAGATGAACACTGAAGCTTTCTTT. Translated, it gives CASSLGEMNTEAFF.